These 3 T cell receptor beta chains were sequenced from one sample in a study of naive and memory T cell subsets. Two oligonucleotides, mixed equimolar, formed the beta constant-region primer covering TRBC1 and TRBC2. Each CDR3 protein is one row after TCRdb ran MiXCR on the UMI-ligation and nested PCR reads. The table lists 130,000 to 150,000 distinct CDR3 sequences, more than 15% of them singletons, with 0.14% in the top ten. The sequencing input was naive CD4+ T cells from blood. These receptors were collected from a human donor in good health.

CDR3 DNA sequence: TGTGCCATCAGTGATCCGACAGCGGTAGCTAACTATGGCTACACCTTC. Translated: CAISDPTAVANYGYTF. The chain employs TRBV10-3 and TRBJ1-2, with D perhaps TRBD1 (5 bases). This CDR3 region has 16 residues. Germline V gives CDR1 ENHRY, CDR2 SYGVKD. Trimming left V 3 bases short and J 0 bases short, with 14 bases between.

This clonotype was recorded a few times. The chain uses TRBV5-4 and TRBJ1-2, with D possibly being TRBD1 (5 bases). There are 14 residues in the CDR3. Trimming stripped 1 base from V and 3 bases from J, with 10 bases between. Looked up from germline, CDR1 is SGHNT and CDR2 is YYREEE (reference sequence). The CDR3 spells CASSLRGVDYGYTF. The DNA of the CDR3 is TGTGCCAGCAGCTTGCGAGGGGTGGACTATGGCTACACCTTC.

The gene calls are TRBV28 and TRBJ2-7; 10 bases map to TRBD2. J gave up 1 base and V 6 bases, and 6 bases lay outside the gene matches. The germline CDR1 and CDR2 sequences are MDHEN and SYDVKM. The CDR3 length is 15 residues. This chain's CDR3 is CASRTGTSESYEQYF. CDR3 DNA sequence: TGTGCCAGCAGAACCGGGACTAGCGAATCCTACGAGCAGTACTTC.